This T cell receptor (beta chain) was identified during a study of blood T cell repertoires in COVID-19. Overall study: Sample material is recorded as cDNA or gDNA derived from T cells, B-cell-depleted T cells, or PBMCs.

In the original processing: Amplified reference gene primers provided the basis for estimating nucleated cell counts. Data came from immunoSEQ multiplex PCR; TCRdb stores just in-frame clones and leaves some out. D and trimming were read from the DNA, whereas the V and J calls and clone size are those reported in that table. The data show some 300,000 clones, 85% to 90% seen once. A single count supports this clone. V lost 2 bases and J lost 9, with 7 bases in between. Germline assignment: CDR1 MDHEN and CDR2 SYDVKM. The CDR3 totals 11 residues. The gene calls are TRBV28 and TRBJ2-5; D call uncertain. The sequencing input was peripheral blood. This TCR derives from a woman in her thirties or forties with COVID-19, enrolled during active disease. CDR3 nucleotide sequence: TGTGCCAGCAGTTTAATGGGCGCCCAGTACTTC. This codes for CASSLMGAQYF.